The 17 T cell receptor beta chains listed next were all sequenced from one sample in a study. MiXCR was run by TCRdb on the RT-PCR reads, yielding one entry per CDR3 protein. The sample lists about 700,000 distinct CDR3 sequences; approximately 15% were seen once. The sequenced material came from memory CD4+ T cells from blood. Receptors were obtained from a female donor in good health, serving as a healthy control.

The J gene is TRBJ2-7, the V gene TRBV18; 7 bases match TRBD1. Germline V CDR1 and CDR2: KGHSH, LQKENI. The CDR3 runs 14 residues. J was trimmed by 7 bases and V by 5 bases; bases with no gene match: 11. In nucleotides, the CDR3 is TGTGCCAGCTCATACGACAGGGCCTACGGAGAGCAGTACTTC. Translating gives CASSYDRAYGEQYF.

This clonotype has just a few counts. The J gene is TRBJ1-1, the V gene TRBV20-1; TRBD1 is a possible D gene (6 bases). Trimming removed 3 bases at V and 6 bases at J, with 17 bases between. The CDR3 covers 14 residues. CDR1 is DFQATT, CDR2 SNEGSKA, per germline (reference sequence). The CDR3: CSASRGEVSAEAFF. CDR3 DNA sequence: TGCAGTGCTAGCAGGGGAGAAGTTTCGGCTGAAGCTTTCTTT.

In its sample, this clonotype was seen many times. The gene calls are TRBV5-1 and TRBJ1-1; D remains unclear. V lost 0 bases and J lost 3, with 9 bases in between. The CDR3 totals 14 residues. Per the germline V gene, CDR1 is SGHRS and CDR2 is YFSETQ. CDR3 region: CASSLEGYDTEAFF. The CDR3 nucleotides read TGCGCCAGCAGCTTGGAAGGGTACGACACTGAAGCTTTCTTT.

The gene calls are TRBV4-2 and TRBJ2-7; D call uncertain. Trimming pared 0 bases from V and 0 bases from J, leaving 12 bases between. This CDR3 contains 16 residues. The germline V gene encodes CDR1 LGHNA and CDR2 YNFKEQ. The CDR3 DNA sequence: TGTGCCAGCAGCCAAGATCTGGCCGGTCCCTCCTACGAGCAGTACTTC. Its translation is CASSQDLAGPSYEQYF.

The V call is TRBV20-1, the J call TRBJ1-2; 7 nucleotides align to TRBD1. With 4 bases clipped from V and 8 bases from J, the junction kept 4 bases outside the gene matches. CDR3 length: 11 residues. Per the germline V gene, CDR1 is DFQATT and CDR2 is SNEGSKA (reference sequence). The CDR3 region is CSANRGEGYTF. CDR3 DNA sequence: TGCAGTGCTAACAGGGGTGAGGGCTACACCTTC.

This clonotype occurred a few times. The rearrangement links TRBV20-1 to TRBJ2-2, with 8 bases that match TRBD1. There are 14 residues in the CDR3. Germline V gene sequence: CDR1 DFQATT, CDR2 SNEGSKA (reference sequence). V gave up 5 bases and J gave up 4 bases; unmatched junction bases: 6. The CDR3 DNA reads TGCAGTGCTTCTCAGGGGGCGGGCACCGGGGAGCTGTTTTTT. Translation: CSASQGAGTGELFF.

At least ten counts were recorded for this clonotype. The chain uses TRBV6-6 and TRBJ1-2, with D possibly TRBD1 on 6 matching bases. CDR3 length: 13 amino acids. V was clipped by 4 bases and J by 7 bases, with 13 bases between them. Germline V gene data show CDR1 as MNHNY and CDR2 as SVGAGI (reference sequence). The CDR3 loop is CASSFDGRGGYTF. The CDR3 DNA reads as TGTGCCAGCAGTTTCGATGGCAGGGGTGGCTACACCTTC.

Worth noting for this clonotype: One end of the junction varies from germline; a read error may be responsible. The chain is built from TRBV7-2 and TRBJ2-6; the D gene is possibly TRBD1 (5 bases). Germline V lookup: CDR1 SGHTA, CDR2 FQGNSA. This CDR3 comprises 18 residues. The CDR3 DNA reads as TGTGCCAGCACCGTAATGATGGTTGGCGTCTCTGGGGCCAACTTCCTGACTTTC. It yields the protein CASTVMMVGVSGANFLTF.

This clonotype was seen more than once but under ten times. This rearrangement joins TRBV29-1 to TRBJ1-1; D possibly corresponds to TRBD1 (6 bases). The germline V and J ends were trimmed by 4 bases and 1 base, with 7 bases remaining between them. Germline loops: CDR1 SQVTM, CDR2 ANQGSEA. This CDR3 spans 12 amino acids. The CDR3 DNA is TGCAGCGTTGCGGGGGCGAACACTGAAGCTTTCTTT. Its translation: CSVAGANTEAFF.

The J gene is TRBJ1-3, the V gene TRBV29-1; D uncertain. The CDR3 length is 12 residues. Looked up from germline, CDR1 is SQVTM and CDR2 is ANQGSEA. Trimming left V 8 bases short and J 4 bases short, with 12 bases between. CDR3 in amino acids: CSFRSVGNTIYF. CDR3 sequence (DNA): TGCAGCTTCCGGTCGGTGGGAAACACCATATATTTT.

This clonotype was recorded at least ten times. The rearrangement joins TRBV7-9 to TRBJ2-3; no definite D call. CDR3 size: 12 residues. The V and J ends lost 4 bases and 11 bases respectively, with 13 bases between them. CDR1 is SEHNR, CDR2 FQNEAQ, per germline (reference sequence). CDR3 sequence reads: CASSSLEVEQYF. DNA for the CDR3: TGTGCCAGCAGCTCGCTAGAAGTTGAGCAGTATTTT.

Turning to this clonotype: This could be a read error, since a much larger clone is one nucleotide away. The chain links TRBV6-2 or TRBV6-3 to TRBJ2-1, with 7 bases aligning to TRBD2. V lost 2 bases, J lost 2 bases, and 3 bases stayed unmatched. Germline assignment: CDR1 MNHEY and CDR2 SVGEGT. This CDR3 spans 15 amino acids. The CDR3 region is CASSYGAGTYNEQFF. The DNA of the CDR3 is TGTGCCAGCAGTTACGGAGCGGGGACCTACAATGAGCAGTTCTTC.

This chain joins TRBV5-1 and TRBJ2-7; TRBD1 aligns across 10 bases. This CDR3 contains 15 residues. Per germline, CDR1 SGHRS and CDR2 YFSETQ. With V trimmed by 4 bases and J by 5 bases, 9 bases remained unmatched. CDR3 protein: CASSPSGTGVDEQYF. As DNA, the CDR3 is TGCGCCAGCAGCCCATCAGGGACAGGGGTAGACGAGCAGTACTTC. Looking up the rest from reference TRBV5-1 and TRBJ2-7 gives the full variable domain: KAGVTQTPRYLIKTRGQQVTLSCSPISGHRSVSWYQQTPGQGLQFLFEYFSETQRNKGNFPGRFSGRQFSNSRSEMNVSTLELGDSALYLCASSPSGTGVDEQYFGPGTRLTVT.

This chain joins TRBV5-1 and TRBJ2-5, with a tentative D call TRBD1 (7 bases). The V gene lost 4 bases and the J gene lost 3 bases, with 16 bases spanning the gap. The V gene's germline CDR1 is SGHRS and CDR2 YFSETQ. The CDR3 extends over 15 amino acids. CDR3 protein: CASSPTGSGEETQYF. CDR3 coding DNA: TGCGCCAGCAGCCCGACAGGGTCGGGAGAAGAGACCCAGTACTTC.

As for this clonotype: One base away lies a much larger clone, so this may be a sequencing read error. Since no conserved phenylalanine or tryptophan closes the CDR3, a read error is the likely cause. This chain connects TRBV5-1 to TRBJ2-7; 8 nucleotides line up with TRBD1. V was clipped by 0 bases and J by 5 bases; unmatched bases: 4. The CDR3 length is 14 residues. Per germline, CDR1 SGHRS and CDR2 YFSETQ. This CDR3 reads CASSLGTGIHEQYL. The CDR3 nucleotides are TGCGCCAGCAGCTTGGGGACAGGGATCCACGAGCAGTACCTC.

This clonotype was found a few times. The chain carries TRBV7-2 and TRBJ2-7, with 7 nucleotides matching TRBD1. Germline lookup yields CDR1 SGHTA and CDR2 FQGNSA. V gave up 3 bases and J gave up 0 bases; unmatched junction bases: 5. The CDR3 contains 15 residues. The CDR3 DNA reads TGTGCCAGCAGCTTGACAGGGAAAATCTCCTACGAGCAGTACTTC. Translation gives CASSLTGKISYEQYF.

CDR3 residues: CASSTSEGEQFF. The CDR3 nucleotides are TGTGCCAGCAGCACAAGCGAGGGTGAGCAGTTCTTC. This rearrangement joins TRBV7-3 to TRBJ2-1, with D possibly TRBD2 on 5 matching bases. The length of the CDR3 is 12 residues. Germline CDR1 SGHTA, CDR2 FQGTGA. Trimming cost V 5 bases and J 9 bases, with 11 bases left between them.